The 18 T cell receptor beta chains listed next were all sequenced from one sample in a study of CD8+CD57+ T cells in acquired aplastic anemia. It was genomic DNA that served as the template for profiling TCR beta VDJ and CDR3. One entry per CDR3 protein, called by TCRdb with MiXCR from the reads. Of over 200,000 distinct CDR3 sequences in the sample, under 65% were seen once. The sequencing input was sorted CD4+, CD8+, or CD8+CD57+ T cells (not recorded which) from PBMCs. The receptors come from a human donor in good health.

This chain connects TRBV7-9 to TRBJ1-6; D unresolved. The ends were cut back, 6 bases at V and 5 bases at J, with 14 bases in the middle. Germline-derived CDR1 and CDR2 are SEHNR and FQNEAQ (reference sequence). The CDR3 length is 15 residues. The CDR3 DNA is TGTGCCAGCAGGGGTGTGGGCACGGATAATTCACCCCTCCACTTT. Residues: CASRGVGTDNSPLHF.

This chain links TRBV29-1 with TRBJ1-1; maybe TRBD1 (5 bases). V lost 4 bases and J lost 4, with 7 bases in between. CDR3 length: 11 amino acids. Germline CDR1 SQVTM, CDR2 ANQGSEA. This chain's CDR3 is CSVGGSTEAFF. CDR3 DNA sequence: TGCAGCGTTGGGGGCAGCACTGAAGCTTTCTTT.

This clonotype was detected only a few times. At one end, the junction sequence differs from germline, possibly due to a read error. V gene TRBV10-3 combines with J gene TRBJ1-2; tentatively, D is TRBD1 (6 bases). The CDR3 is 14 amino acids. Germline CDR1 ENHRY, CDR2 SYGVKD. This CDR3 is CASSYSDSAYGYTF. The CDR3 region has the DNA TGTGCCAGCAGTTACTCGGACAGCGCCTATGGCTACACCTTC.

The chain combines TRBV10-3 with TRBJ2-7; the match to TRBD1 covers 7 bases. CDR1 is ENHRY, CDR2 SYGVKD, per germline. The CDR3 consists of 13 residues. V shed 5 bases and J 3 bases; nucleotides not matched to a gene: 4. CDR3 nucleotide sequence: TGTGCCATCAGTACAGGGGACGACTACGAGCAGTACTTC. Protein sequence: CAISTGDDYEQYF.

This clonotype was seen ten or more times. The chain recombines TRBV2 with TRBJ1-1; no clear D. Germline lookup yields CDR1 SNHLY and CDR2 FYNNEI. With 6 bases removed from V and 1 base from J, the gap between germline ends came to 3 bases. The CDR3 contains 11 residues. Written as DNA, the CDR3 is TGTGCCAGCAGGGAGAACACTGAAGCTTTCTTT. Its translation is CASRENTEAFF.

Only one count was recorded for this clonotype. V and J are TRBV7-2 and TRBJ2-7; 9 nucleotides line up with TRBD1. The CDR3 is 14 amino acids. The V gene's germline CDR1 is SGHTA and CDR2 FQGNSA. Trimming removed 1 base from V and 6 bases from J; junction bases left unmatched: 4. The chain's CDR3 is CASSLGWGQGEQYF. CDR3 sequence (DNA): TGTGCCAGCAGCTTAGGGTGGGGACAGGGCGAGCAGTACTTC.

In this sample, this clonotype turned up once. In nucleotides, the CDR3 is TGTGCCAGCAGTTACTCGAGGAGTTACGAGCAGTACTTC. It encodes CASSYSRSYEQYF. J is TRBJ2-7 and V is TRBV6-2 or TRBV6-3; D remains unclear. The CDR3 is 13 residues long. Germline V gives CDR1 MNHEY, CDR2 SVGEGT. V shed 0 bases and J shed 4 bases, with 7 bases lying between them.

This clonotype was observed at least ten times. The chain couples TRBV10-3 to TRBJ2-6; 9 nucleotides agree with TRBD1. The CDR3 has 18 residues. Losses at the gene ends were 3 bases for V and 6 bases for J; bases not matched to a gene: 12. CDR1 and CDR2 from the germline V gene are ENHRY and SYGVKD. The CDR3 bases are TGTGCCATCAGTGATAGGGACAGGGTTCTTACTGCGGCCAACGTCCTGACTTTC. Its translation: CAISDRDRVLTAANVLTF.

This clonotype was observed at least ten times. The chain is built from TRBV9 and TRBJ2-1, with TRBD2 matching over 9 bases. Per the germline V gene, CDR1 is SGDLS and CDR2 is YYNGEE. The junction had 9 bases not matched to a gene; V was cut back by 2 bases and J by 6 bases. The CDR3 length is 16 residues. CDR3 coding DNA: TGTGCCAGCAGCGTGGGGGGACTAGCTCCGGGCAATGAGCAGTTCTTC. Residues: CASSVGGLAPGNEQFF.

The chain recombines TRBV6-2 or TRBV6-3 with TRBJ1-1; D is perhaps TRBD1 (6 bases). The CDR3 runs to 16 residues. CDR1 and CDR2 from the germline V gene are MNHEY and SVGEGT. V lost 0 bases to trimming and J lost 3 bases, with 14 bases between them. CDR3 loop: CASSYSRAQGYTEAFF. The CDR3 coding sequence is TGTGCCAGCAGTTACTCTCGAGCCCAGGGGTACACTGAAGCTTTCTTT.

This chain uses TRBV28 with TRBJ2-3; D might be TRBD1 or TRBD2, each matching 6 bases. The germline CDR1 and CDR2 sequences are MDHEN and SYDVKM. CDR3 length: 15 residues. The CDR3 here is CATKRGLANTDTQYF. The CDR3 bases are TGTGCAACCAAACGGGGGCTTGCTAACACAGATACGCAGTATTTT.

On this clonotype itself: The junction does not match germline at one end; this may be a read error. The rearrangement links TRBV15 to TRBJ2-7; either TRBD1 or TRBD2 may fit D (5 bases each). The germline V gene has CDR1 LNHNV and CDR2 YYDKDF (reference sequence). This CDR3 contains 13 residues. CDR3 loop: CATSREREGTPRF. Here the CDR3 DNA reads TGTGCCACCAGCAGAGAGAGGGAAGGGACCCCGCGCTTC.

The chain carries TRBV29-1 and TRBJ2-7, with 8 bases matching TRBD2. This CDR3 region has 13 residues. CDR1 and CDR2 from the germline V gene are SQVTM and ANQGSEA. Trimming took 3 bases from V and 4 from J; bases not matched to a gene: 5. CDR3: CSVELAGGYEQYF. The DNA of the CDR3 is TGCAGCGTTGAGCTAGCGGGTGGGTACGAGCAGTACTTC.

The rearrangement links TRBV9 to TRBJ1-2, with 8 bases fitting TRBD1. The CDR3 has 14 amino acids. From germline, CDR1 is SGDLS and CDR2 YYNGEE. Germline trimming cut 1 base from V and 9 bases from J; bases unmatched to any gene: 8. CDR3 loop: CASSVSDRGYSYTF. The CDR3 bases are TGTGCCAGCAGCGTAAGTGACAGGGGTTATAGCTACACCTTC.

V is TRBV20-1 and J is TRBJ2-2; possible D gene TRBD1, 5 bases. The CDR3 spans 16 residues. CDR1 is DFQATT, CDR2 SNEGSKA, per germline (reference sequence). V was clipped by 0 bases and J by 4 bases, with 15 bases between them. This chain's CDR3 is CSARDRAGLSTGELFF. In DNA, the CDR3 is TGCAGTGCTAGAGATCGCGCAGGGTTGTCCACCGGGGAGCTGTTTTTT.

Concerning this clonotype itself: Sequence at one end of the junction differs from germline and may be a read error. This chain links TRBV11-2 with TRBJ1-6, with 10 bases lining up with TRBD1. The CDR3 contains 19 residues. Germline assignment: CDR1 SGHAT and CDR2 FQNNGV. As DNA, the CDR3 is TGTGCCAGCAGCCCCTCCCGACCGGGACAGGGGACTTATAGTTCACCCCTCCACTTT. Amino acids: CASSPSRPGQGTYSSPLHF.

CDR3: CASSLVGDYTF. CDR3 coding DNA: TGTGCCAGCAGCTTAGTAGGCGATTACACCTTC. The V call is TRBV7-2, the J call TRBJ1-2; unclear D gene. The CDR3 is 11 residues long. Germline V gene data show CDR1 as SGHTA and CDR2 as FQGNSA. V lost 1 base and J 11 bases, leaving 8 bases between the germline ends.

The V and J genes are TRBV10-3 and TRBJ2-7, with TRBD2 as a possible D gene (6 bases). This CDR3 is 15 amino acids long. V lost 8 bases, J lost 5 bases, and 22 bases lay in between. Germline V gene data show CDR1 as ENHRY and CDR2 as SYGVKD. CDR3 sequence: CAISNPTTSSHEQYF. CDR3 bases: TGTGCCATCTCGAACCCGACAACTAGCTCTCACGAGCAGTACTTC.